These T cell receptor beta chains were read from a single sample in a study of blood T cell repertoires in COVID-19. Assay: immunoSEQ multiplex PCR; the TCRdb copy retains only in-frame clones and omits some. Among 150,000 to 200,000 clones listed, around 85% were seen once. The specimen was peripheral blood. The receptors here all came from a human donor with active or convalescent COVID-19. The donor label of this sample is uncertain. The CDR3 runs from the conserved cysteine through the conserved F or W. The order of the fields is J gene, clone size, V gene, D gene, CDR3 protein, CDR3 DNA. The D gene is left open where the match is weak. Clone size appears in some rows only: once, few, many, or a class for an expanded clone.

J: TRBJ2-7; size: -; V: TRBV12-3/TRBV12-4; D: -; CDR3: CASSLRAYEQYF; DNA: TGTGCCAGCAGTTTGAGGGCCTACGAGCAGTACTTC
J: TRBJ2-2; size: -; V: TRBV2; D: TRBD2; CDR3: CASSPTGGLAGELFF; DNA: TGTGCCAGCAGTCCAACGGGAGGGCTCGCCGGGGAGCTGTTTTTT
J: TRBJ2-7; size: -; V: TRBV4-1; D: -; CDR3: CASSQGGKQYF; DNA: TGCGCCAGCAGCCAGGGGGGAAAGCAGTACTTC
J: TRBJ1-4; size: -; V: TRBV9; D: -; CDR3: CASSPTGTTSEKLFF; DNA: TGTGCCAGCAGCCCGACCGGGACAACCTCTGAAAAACTGTTTTTT
J: TRBJ2-5; size: -; V: TRBV3-1/TRBV3-2; D: -; CDR3: CASSQGGQRSRETQYF; DNA: TGTGCCAGCAGCCAAGGGGGGCAGCGGTCCAGAGAGACCCAGTACTTC
J: TRBJ2-5; size: -; V: TRBV6-2/TRBV6-3; D: -; CDR3: CASSNGQLETQYF; DNA: TGTGCCAGCAGTAATGGACAGTTAGAGACCCAGTACTTC
J: TRBJ1-1; size: -; V: TRBV5-4; D: -; CDR3: CASSSKDGVSEAFF; DNA: TGTGCCAGCAGCTCCAAAGACGGGGTCTCGGAAGCTTTCTTT
J: TRBJ2-1; size: -; V: TRBV18; D: -; CDR3: CASSSRGASYNEQFF; DNA: TGTGCCAGCTCATCTCGGGGGGCATCCTACAATGAGCAGTTCTTC
J: TRBJ1-1; size: -; V: TRBV3-1/TRBV3-2; D: TRBD1; CDR3: CASSGQGNTEAFF; DNA: TGTGCCAGCTCGGGACAGGGTAACACTGAAGCTTTCTTT
J: TRBJ2-7; size: -; V: TRBV7-2; D: TRBD1; CDR3: CASSPGGTGGAYEQYF; DNA: TGTGCCAGCAGCCCAGGGGGAACAGGGGGCGCGTACGAGCAGTACTTC
J: TRBJ1-1; size: -; V: TRBV2; D: -; CDR3: CASSVSRANTEAFF; DNA: TGTGCCAGCAGTGTTAGCAGGGCGAACACTGAAGCTTTCTTT
J: TRBJ2-7; size: -; V: TRBV28; D: TRBD1; CDR3: CASSTNGQGLYEQYF; DNA: TGTGCCAGCAGTACTAACGGACAGGGGCTCTACGAGCAGTACTTC
J: TRBJ2-5; size: -; V: TRBV5-4; D: TRBD2; CDR3: CASSLAVAGGVETQYF; DNA: TGTGCCAGCAGCTTGGCCGTAGCGGGAGGTGTAGAGACCCAGTACTTC
J: TRBJ2-7; size: -; V: TRBV6-2/TRBV6-3; D: -; CDR3: CASSPHRQSYSYEQYF; DNA: TGTGCCAGCAGCCCACACAGGCAGTCCTATTCTTACGAGCAGTACTTC
J: TRBJ1-4; size: -; V: TRBV4-1; D: TRBD1; CDR3: CASSQVETGANEKLFF; DNA: TGCGCCAGCAGCCAAGTGGAGACAGGGGCGAATGAAAAACTGTTTTTT
J: TRBJ2-7; size: few; V: TRBV25-1; D: -; CDR3: CASSGGRAGKDSYEQYF; DNA: TGTGCCAGCAGCGGAGGCCGCGCCGGGAAAGACTCCTACGAGCAGTACTTC
J: TRBJ1-2; size: -; V: TRBV28; D: -; CDR3: CASSLQGFSYGYTF; DNA: TGTGCCAGCAGTTTACAGGGGTTTAGCTATGGCTACACCTTC
J: TRBJ2-3; size: -; V: TRBV5-4; D: -; CDR3: CASSLTPGAQYF; DNA: TGTGCCAGCAGCCTCACCCCGGGTGCGCAGTATTTT
J: TRBJ1-1; size: -; V: TRBV7-6; D: TRBD1; CDR3: CASSLSGTVPTEAFF; DNA: TGTGCCAGCAGCTTATCCGGGACAGTGCCCACTGAAGCTTTCTTT
J: TRBJ2-5; size: -; V: TRBV5-1; D: -; CDR3: CASRNQGMMETQYF; DNA: TGCGCCAGCAGGAATCAGGGGATGATGGAGACCCAGTACTTC
J: TRBJ2-4; size: -; V: TRBV12-3/TRBV12-4; D: -; CDR3: CASRGGTSNIQYF; DNA: TGTGCCAGCAGGGGAGGGACATCAAACATTCAGTACTTC
J: TRBJ1-6; size: -; V: TRBV18; D: TRBD1; CDR3: CASSPRQGDLGPLHF; DNA: TGTGCCAGCTCACCGAGACAGGGGGATCTGGGGCCCCTCCACTTT
J: TRBJ1-2; size: once; V: TRBV24-1; D: TRBD1; CDR3: CATSDPGTGRDYGYTF; DNA: TGTGCCACCAGTGACCCTGGGACAGGGAGGGACTATGGCTACACCTTC
J: TRBJ2-7; size: -; V: TRBV18; D: -; CDR3: CASSPWHEQYF; DNA: TGTGCCAGCTCCCCCTGGCACGAGCAGTACTTC
J: TRBJ2-1; size: -; V: TRBV11-1; D: -; CDR3: CASSLAEGYNEQFF; DNA: TGTGCCAGCAGCTTAGCCGAGGGATACAATGAGCAGTTCTTC
J: TRBJ1-1; size: -; V: TRBV9; D: TRBD1; CDR3: CASSVGPGGSWNTEAFF; DNA: TGTGCCAGCAGCGTAGGTCCAGGGGGAAGTTGGAACACTGAAGCTTTCTTT
J: TRBJ2-1; size: once; V: TRBV11-3; D: -; CDR3: CASSLVTGVKNEQFF; DNA: TGTGCCAGCAGCTTAGTTACGGGAGTGAAGAATGAGCAGTTCTTC
J: TRBJ1-4; size: -; V: TRBV23-1; D: TRBD1; CDR3: CASSQSSTGTNEKLFF; DNA: TGCGCCAGCAGTCAATCGTCGACAGGGACTAATGAAAAACTGTTTTTT
J: TRBJ1-2; size: -; V: TRBV11-2; D: -; CDR3: CASSLDAGTLYGYTF; DNA: TGTGCCAGCAGCTTAGATGCCGGGACACTCTATGGCTACACCTTC
J: TRBJ2-1; size: few; V: TRBV7-9; D: -; CDR3: CASSLAGSSYNEQFF; DNA: TGTGCCAGCAGCTTAGCTGGTAGCTCCTACAATGAGCAGTTCTTC
J: TRBJ2-7; size: -; V: TRBV6-1; D: TRBD1; CDR3: CASSEQGTGGYEQYF; DNA: TGTGCCAGCAGTGAACAAGGGACAGGGGGCTACGAGCAGTACTTC
J: TRBJ2-7; size: few; V: TRBV28; D: -; CDR3: CASSLTVPRGEQYF; DNA: TGTGCCAGCAGTTTAACGGTACCTCGCGGGGAGCAGTACTTC
J: TRBJ2-3; size: -; V: TRBV2; D: TRBD2; CDR3: CASTGAGGGPTDTQYF; DNA: TGTGCCAGCACGGGGGCGGGAGGGGGTCCGACAGATACGCAGTATTTT
J: TRBJ2-6; size: -; V: TRBV7-9; D: -; CDR3: CASSLDSVSGANVLTF; DNA: TGTGCCAGCAGCTTGGACAGTGTCTCTGGGGCCAACGTCCTGACTTTC
J: TRBJ2-1; size: -; V: TRBV5-1; D: -; CDR3: CASSFSGNEQFF; DNA: TGCGCCAGCAGCTTTAGCGGCAATGAGCAGTTCTTC
J: TRBJ2-7; size: -; V: TRBV5-1; D: TRBD1; CDR3: CASSLGNTGGGEQYF; DNA: TGCGCCAGCAGCTTGGGGAACACAGGGGGCGGCGAGCAGTACTTC
J: TRBJ2-7; size: few; V: TRBV18; D: -; CDR3: CASSPGVGSGKGAYEQYF; DNA: TGTGCCAGCTCACCGGGGGTAGGTAGCGGAAAAGGGGCCTACGAGCAGTACTTC
J: TRBJ2-1; size: -; V: TRBV4-1; D: -; CDR3: CASSRGGALYNEQFF; DNA: TGCGCCAGCAGCCGCGGCGGGGCGTTATACAATGAGCAGTTCTTC
J: TRBJ2-3; size: -; V: TRBV3-1/TRBV3-2; D: TRBD1; CDR3: CASSQGWDSPSF; DNA: TGTGCCAGCAGCCAAGGATGGGACAGCCCTAGTTTT
J: TRBJ1-1; size: -; V: TRBV6-5; D: TRBD1; CDR3: CASRREVGGNTEAFF; DNA: TGTGCCAGCAGGAGGGAGGTAGGGGGCAACACTGAAGCTTTCTTT
J: TRBJ1-2; size: -; V: TRBV5-1; D: -; CDR3: CASSLVGDPSGYGYTF; DNA: TGCGCCAGCAGCTTGGTTGGCGACCCCAGCGGCTATGGCTACACCTTC
J: TRBJ1-5; size: -; V: TRBV5-1; D: TRBD1; CDR3: CASSSGQGGQPQHF; DNA: TGCGCCAGCAGCTCTGGACAGGGTGGCCAGCCCCAGCATTTT
J: TRBJ1-1; size: -; V: TRBV27; D: -; CDR3: CASSPGLLDTEAFF; DNA: TGTGCCAGCAGTCCAGGGCTATTGGACACTGAAGCTTTCTTT
J: TRBJ1-1; size: once; V: TRBV12-3/TRBV12-4; D: TRBD1; CDR3: CASSPRTGRAFF; DNA: TGTGCCAGCAGTCCGAGGACAGGGAGAGCTTTCTTT
J: TRBJ1-6; size: -; V: TRBV27; D: -; CDR3: CASRGAYNSPLHF; DNA: TGTGCCAGCAGGGGGGCGTATAATTCACCCCTCCACTTT
J: TRBJ2-1; size: -; V: TRBV2; D: TRBD2; CDR3: CASKGRSSGRARDEQFF; DNA: TGTGCCAGCAAGGGGCGATCAAGCGGGAGGGCCAGGGATGAGCAGTTCTTC
J: TRBJ2-5; size: -; V: TRBV5-4; D: -; CDR3: CASSNRDYQETQYF; DNA: TGTGCCAGCAGCAACCGGGACTACCAAGAGACCCAGTACTTC
J: TRBJ1-6; size: -; V: TRBV2; D: -; CDR3: CASSELGGAYSPLHF; DNA: TGTGCCAGCAGTGAACTAGGCGGCGCTTATTCACCCCTCCACTTT
J: TRBJ2-1; size: once; V: TRBV29-1; D: -; CDR3: CSGGTFQGEQFF; DNA: TGCAGCGGGGGGACATTCCAGGGTGAGCAGTTCTTC
J: TRBJ2-1; size: -; V: TRBV19; D: TRBD1; CDR3: CASSTRDRGYNEQFF; DNA: TGTGCCAGTAGTACCCGGGACAGGGGCTACAATGAGCAGTTCTTC
J: TRBJ2-1; size: -; V: TRBV5-1; D: TRBD2; CDR3: CASSFGLAGGSSFF; DNA: TGCGCCAGCAGCTTTGGGCTAGCGGGTGGGAGTTCGTTCTTC
J: TRBJ1-1; size: -; V: TRBV13; D: TRBD1; CDR3: CASSLGLRQGGEAFF; DNA: TGTGCCAGCAGCTTAGGCCTAAGACAGGGGGGTGAAGCTTTCTTT
J: TRBJ2-2; size: -; V: TRBV18; D: TRBD2; CDR3: CASSRGGGSGSYTGELFF; DNA: TGTGCCAGCTCACGAGGAGGCGGGAGCGGGTCCTACACCGGGGAGCTGTTTTTT
J: TRBJ1-5; size: -; V: TRBV6-5; D: TRBD1; CDR3: CASGQGAIPQHF; DNA: TGTGCCAGTGGACAGGGGGCGATACCCCAGCATTTT